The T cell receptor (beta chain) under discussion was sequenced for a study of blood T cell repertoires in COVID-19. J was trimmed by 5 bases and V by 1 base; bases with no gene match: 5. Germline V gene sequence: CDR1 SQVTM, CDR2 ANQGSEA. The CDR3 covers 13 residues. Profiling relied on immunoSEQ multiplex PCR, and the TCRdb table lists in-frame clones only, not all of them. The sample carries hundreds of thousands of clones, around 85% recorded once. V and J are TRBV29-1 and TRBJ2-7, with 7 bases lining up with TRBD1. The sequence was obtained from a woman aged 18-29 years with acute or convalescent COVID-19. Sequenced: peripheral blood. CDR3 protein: CSVEGQGVNEQYF. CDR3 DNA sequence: TGCAGCGTTGAAGGGCAGGGGGTCAACGAGCAGTACTTC.